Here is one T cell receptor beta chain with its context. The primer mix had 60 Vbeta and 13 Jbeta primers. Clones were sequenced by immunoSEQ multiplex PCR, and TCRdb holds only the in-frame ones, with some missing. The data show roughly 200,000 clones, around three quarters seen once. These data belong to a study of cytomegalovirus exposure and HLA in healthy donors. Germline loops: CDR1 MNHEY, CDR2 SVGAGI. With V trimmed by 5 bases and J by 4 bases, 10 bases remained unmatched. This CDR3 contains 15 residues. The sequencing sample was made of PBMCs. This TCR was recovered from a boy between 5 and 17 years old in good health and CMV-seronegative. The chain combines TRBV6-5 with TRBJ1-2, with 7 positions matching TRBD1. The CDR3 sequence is CASSTLTGVIYGYTF. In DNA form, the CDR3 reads TGTGCCAGCAGTACGCTTACAGGGGTCATCTATGGCTACACCTTC.